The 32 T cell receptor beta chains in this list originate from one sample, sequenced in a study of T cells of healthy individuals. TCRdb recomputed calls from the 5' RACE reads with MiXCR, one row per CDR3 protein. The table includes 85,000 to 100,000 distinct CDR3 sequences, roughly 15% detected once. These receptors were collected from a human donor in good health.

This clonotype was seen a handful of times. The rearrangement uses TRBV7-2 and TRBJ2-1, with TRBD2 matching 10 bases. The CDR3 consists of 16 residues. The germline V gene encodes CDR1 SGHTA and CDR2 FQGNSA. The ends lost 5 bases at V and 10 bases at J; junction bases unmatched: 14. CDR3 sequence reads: CASSPPGAGGWGEQFF. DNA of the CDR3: TGTGCCAGCAGCCCCCCTGGAGCGGGAGGGTGGGGGGAGCAGTTCTTC.

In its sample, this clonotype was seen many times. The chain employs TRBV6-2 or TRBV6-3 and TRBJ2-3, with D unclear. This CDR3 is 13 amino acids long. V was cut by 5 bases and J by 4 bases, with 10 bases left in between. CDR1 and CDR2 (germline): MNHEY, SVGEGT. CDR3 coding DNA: TGTGCCAGCAGTCATCGTCCGGCAGATACGCAGTATTTT. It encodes CASSHRPADTQYF.

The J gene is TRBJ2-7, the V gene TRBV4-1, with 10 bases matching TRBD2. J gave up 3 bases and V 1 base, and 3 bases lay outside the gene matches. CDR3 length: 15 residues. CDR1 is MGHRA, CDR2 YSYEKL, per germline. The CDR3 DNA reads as TGCGCCAGCAGCCAAGCTCAGCGGGGGGGCTACGAGCAGTACTTC. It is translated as CASSQAQRGGYEQYF.

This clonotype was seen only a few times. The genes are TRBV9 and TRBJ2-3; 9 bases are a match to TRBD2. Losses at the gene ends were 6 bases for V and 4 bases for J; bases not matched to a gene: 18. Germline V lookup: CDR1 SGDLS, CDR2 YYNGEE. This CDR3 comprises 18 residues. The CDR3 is CASTRGVAGEESADTQYF. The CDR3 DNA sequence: TGTGCCAGCACTCGGGGAGTAGCGGGAGAGGAAAGCGCAGATACGCAGTATTTT. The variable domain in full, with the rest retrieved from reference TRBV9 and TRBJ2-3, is DSGVTQTPKHLITATGQRVTLRCSPRSGDLSVYWYQQSLDQGLQFLIQYYNGEERAKGNILERFSAQQFPDLHSELNLSSLELGDSALYFCASTRGVAGEESADTQYFGPGTRLTVL.

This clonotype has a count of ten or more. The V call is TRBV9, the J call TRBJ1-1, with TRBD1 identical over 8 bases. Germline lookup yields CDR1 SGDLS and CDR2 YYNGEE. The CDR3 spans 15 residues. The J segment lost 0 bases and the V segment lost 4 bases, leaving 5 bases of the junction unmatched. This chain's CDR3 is CASSRETGVNTEAFF. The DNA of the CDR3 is TGTGCCAGCAGCCGGGAGACAGGGGTGAACACTGAAGCTTTCTTT.

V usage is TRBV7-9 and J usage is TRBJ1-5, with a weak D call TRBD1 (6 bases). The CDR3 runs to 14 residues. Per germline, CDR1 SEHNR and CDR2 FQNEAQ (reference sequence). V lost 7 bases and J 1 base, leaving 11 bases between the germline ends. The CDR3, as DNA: TGTGCCAGCACGATTGGGGGCAGCAATCAGCCCCAGCATTTT. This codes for CASTIGGSNQPQHF.

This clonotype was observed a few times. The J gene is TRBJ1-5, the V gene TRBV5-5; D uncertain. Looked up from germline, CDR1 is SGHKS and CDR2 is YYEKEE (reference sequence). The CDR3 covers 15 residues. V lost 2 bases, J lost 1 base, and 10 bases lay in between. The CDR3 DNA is TGTGCCAGCAGCTTCGGCCCCGGGAGCAATCAGCCCCAGCATTTT. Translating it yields CASSFGPGSNQPQHF.

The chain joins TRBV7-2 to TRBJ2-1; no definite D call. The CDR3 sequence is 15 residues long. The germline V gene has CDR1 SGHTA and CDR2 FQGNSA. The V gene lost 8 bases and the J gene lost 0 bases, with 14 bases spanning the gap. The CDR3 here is CASALSFGSYNEQFF. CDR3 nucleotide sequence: TGTGCCAGCGCATTATCGTTCGGCTCCTACAATGAGCAGTTCTTC.

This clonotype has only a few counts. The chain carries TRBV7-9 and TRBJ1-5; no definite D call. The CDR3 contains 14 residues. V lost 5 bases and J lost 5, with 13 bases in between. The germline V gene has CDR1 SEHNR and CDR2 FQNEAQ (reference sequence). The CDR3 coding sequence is TGTGCCAGCAGCAAATCTAGAGGTGATCAGCCCCAGCATTTT. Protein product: CASSKSRGDQPQHF.

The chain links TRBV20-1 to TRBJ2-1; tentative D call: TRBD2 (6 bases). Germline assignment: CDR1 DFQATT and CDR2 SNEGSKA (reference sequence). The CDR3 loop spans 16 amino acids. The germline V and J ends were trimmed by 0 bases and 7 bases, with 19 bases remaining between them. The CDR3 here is CSARDTGTVGKNEQFF. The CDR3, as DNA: TGCAGTGCTAGAGATACGGGGACTGTAGGGAAAAATGAGCAGTTCTTC.

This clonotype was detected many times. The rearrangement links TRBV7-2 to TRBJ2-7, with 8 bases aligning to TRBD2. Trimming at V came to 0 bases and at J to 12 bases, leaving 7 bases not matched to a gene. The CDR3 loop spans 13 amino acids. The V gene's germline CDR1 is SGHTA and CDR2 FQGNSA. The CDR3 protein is CASSLARGGKMYF. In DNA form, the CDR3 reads TGTGCCAGCAGCTTAGCTCGCGGGGGGAAGATGTACTTC.

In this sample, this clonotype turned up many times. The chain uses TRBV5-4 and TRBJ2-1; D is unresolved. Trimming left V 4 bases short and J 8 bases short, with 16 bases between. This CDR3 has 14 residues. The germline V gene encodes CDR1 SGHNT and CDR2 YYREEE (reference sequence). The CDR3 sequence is CASSARAAGDEQFF. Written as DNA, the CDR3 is TGTGCCAGCAGCGCAAGGGCCGCTGGTGATGAGCAGTTCTTC.

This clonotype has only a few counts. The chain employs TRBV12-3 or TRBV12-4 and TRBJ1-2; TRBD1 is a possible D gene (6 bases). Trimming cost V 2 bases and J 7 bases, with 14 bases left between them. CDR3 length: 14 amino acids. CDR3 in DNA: TGTGCCAGCAGTTTACGCAGGGGAATTGGTGGCTACACCTTC. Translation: CASSLRRGIGGYTF.

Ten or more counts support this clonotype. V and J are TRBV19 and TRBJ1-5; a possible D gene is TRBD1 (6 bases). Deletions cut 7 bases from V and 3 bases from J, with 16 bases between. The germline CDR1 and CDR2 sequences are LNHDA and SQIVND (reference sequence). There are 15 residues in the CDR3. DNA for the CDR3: TGTGCCAGTACCCCCAGGGGAGGGCCCAATCAGCCCCAGCATTTT. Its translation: CASTPRGGPNQPQHF.

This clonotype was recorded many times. The CDR3 region is CASSLAGAGGGEQFF. The CDR3 nucleotides are TGTGCCAGCAGCTTAGCCGGAGCGGGAGGTGGTGAGCAGTTCTTC. The V call is TRBV7-9, the J call TRBJ2-1; TRBD2 agrees at 9 bases. Germline V gene lookup returns CDR1 SEHNR and CDR2 FQNEAQ (reference sequence). This CDR3 comprises 15 residues. V lost 0 bases to trimming and J lost 9 bases; unmatched junction nucleotides: 6.

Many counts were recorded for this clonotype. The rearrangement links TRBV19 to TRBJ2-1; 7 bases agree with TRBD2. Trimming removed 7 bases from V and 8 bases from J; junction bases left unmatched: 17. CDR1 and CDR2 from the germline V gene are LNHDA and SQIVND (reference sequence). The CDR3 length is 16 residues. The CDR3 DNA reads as TGTGCCAGTACCCTCGGGGGGAGTGGGGTAGTCGATGAGCAGTTCTTC. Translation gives CASTLGGSGVVDEQFF. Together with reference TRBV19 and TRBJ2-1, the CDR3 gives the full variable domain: DGGITQSPKYLFRKEGQNVTLSCEQNLNHDAMYWYRQDPGQGLRLIYYSQIVNDFQKGDIAEGYSVSREKKESFPLTVTSAQKNPTAFYLCASTLGGSGVVDEQFFGPGTRLTVL.

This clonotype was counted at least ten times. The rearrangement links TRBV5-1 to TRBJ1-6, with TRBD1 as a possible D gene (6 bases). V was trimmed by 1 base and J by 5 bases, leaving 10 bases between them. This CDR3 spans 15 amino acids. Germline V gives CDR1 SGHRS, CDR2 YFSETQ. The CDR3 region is CASSLSGDDNSPLHF. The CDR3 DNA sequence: TGCGCCAGCAGCTTGTCAGGGGACGATAATTCACCCCTCCACTTT.

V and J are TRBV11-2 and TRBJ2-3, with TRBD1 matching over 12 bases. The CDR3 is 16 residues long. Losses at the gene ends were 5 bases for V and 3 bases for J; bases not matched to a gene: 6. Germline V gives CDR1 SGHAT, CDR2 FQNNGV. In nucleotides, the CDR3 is TGTGCCAGCAGCCCCCGGGACAGGGGGCGGACAGATACGCAGTATTTT. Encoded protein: CASSPRDRGRTDTQYF.

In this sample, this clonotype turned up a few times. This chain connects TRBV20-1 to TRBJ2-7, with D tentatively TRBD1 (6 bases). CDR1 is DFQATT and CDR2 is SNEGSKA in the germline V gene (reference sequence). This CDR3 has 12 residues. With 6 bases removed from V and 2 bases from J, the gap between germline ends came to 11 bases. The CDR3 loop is CSAPDRTYEQYF. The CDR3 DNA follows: TGCAGTGCCCCGGACAGAACCTACGAGCAGTACTTC.

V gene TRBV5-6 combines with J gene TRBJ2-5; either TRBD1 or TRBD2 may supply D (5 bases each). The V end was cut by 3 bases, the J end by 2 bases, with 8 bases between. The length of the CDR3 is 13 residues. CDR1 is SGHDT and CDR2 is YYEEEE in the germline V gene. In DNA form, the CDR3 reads TGTGCCAGCAGCTGGGGGAGTCAAGAGACCCAGTACTTC. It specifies CASSWGSQETQYF.

The CDR3 sequence is CASSLGVVWLSTEAFF. The CDR3 region has the DNA TGCGCCAGCAGCTTAGGGGTTGTATGGTTGAGCACTGAAGCTTTCTTT. The gene calls are TRBV5-1 and TRBJ1-1, with D maybe TRBD1 (5 bases). Germline V gene lookup returns CDR1 SGHRS and CDR2 YFSETQ. Between the trimmed V and J ends, which lost 2 bases and 4 bases, there was a span of 18 bases. There are 16 residues in the CDR3.

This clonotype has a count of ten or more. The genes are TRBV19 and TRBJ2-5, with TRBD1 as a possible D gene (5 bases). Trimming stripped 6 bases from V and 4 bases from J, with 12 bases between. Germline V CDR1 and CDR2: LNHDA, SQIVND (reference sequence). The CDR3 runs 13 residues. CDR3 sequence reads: CASRAPRVETQYF. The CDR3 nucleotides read TGTGCCAGTAGAGCTCCCAGGGTAGAGACCCAGTACTTC.

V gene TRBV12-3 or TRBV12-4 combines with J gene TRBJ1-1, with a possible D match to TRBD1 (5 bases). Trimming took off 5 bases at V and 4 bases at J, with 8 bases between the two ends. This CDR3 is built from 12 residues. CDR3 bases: TGTGCCAGCAGTCCACAGGTCACTGAAGCTTTCTTT. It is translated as CASSPQVTEAFF.

The CDR3 protein is CSAGGAGDEQYF. In DNA, the CDR3 is TGCAGTGCTGGGGGGGCGGGAGACGAGCAGTACTTC. The V and J genes are TRBV20-1 and TRBJ2-7; maybe TRBD2 (7 bases). Germline CDR1 is DFQATT and CDR2 is SNEGSKA (reference sequence). This CDR3 is 12 amino acids long. Trimming cost V 5 bases and J 5 bases, with 13 bases left between them.

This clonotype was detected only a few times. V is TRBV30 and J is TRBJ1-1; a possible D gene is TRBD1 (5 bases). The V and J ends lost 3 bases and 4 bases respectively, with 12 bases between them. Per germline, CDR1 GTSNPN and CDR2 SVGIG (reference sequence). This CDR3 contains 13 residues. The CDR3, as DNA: TGTGCCTGGAGAGGAGGGGCTAGCACTGAAGCTTTCTTT. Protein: CAWRGGASTEAFF. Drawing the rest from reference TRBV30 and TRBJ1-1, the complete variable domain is SQTIHQWPATLVQPVGSPLSLECTVEGTSNPNLYWYRQAAGRGLQLLFYSVGIGQISSEVPQNLSASRPQDRQFILSSKKLLLSDSGFYLCAWRGGASTEAFFGQGTRLTVV.

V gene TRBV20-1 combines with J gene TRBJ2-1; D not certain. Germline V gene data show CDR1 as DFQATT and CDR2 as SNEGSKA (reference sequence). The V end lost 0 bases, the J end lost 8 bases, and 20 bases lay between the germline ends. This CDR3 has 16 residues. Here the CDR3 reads CSARDRIPKKWDEQFF. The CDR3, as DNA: TGCAGTGCTAGAGATCGAATTCCGAAGAAGTGGGATGAGCAGTTCTTC.

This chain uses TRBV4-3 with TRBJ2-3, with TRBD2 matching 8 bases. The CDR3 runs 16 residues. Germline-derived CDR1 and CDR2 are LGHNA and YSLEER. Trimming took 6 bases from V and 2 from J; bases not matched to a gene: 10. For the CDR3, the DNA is TGCGCCAGCAGTTCGTCGGGAGGGCCCGTCACAGATACGCAGTATTTT. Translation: CASSSSGGPVTDTQYF.

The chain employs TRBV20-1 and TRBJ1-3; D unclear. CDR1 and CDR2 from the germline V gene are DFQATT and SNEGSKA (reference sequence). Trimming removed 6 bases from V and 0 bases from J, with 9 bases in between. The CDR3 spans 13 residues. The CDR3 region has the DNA TGCAGTGCAGCCGATCACTCTGGAAACACCATATATTTT. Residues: CSAADHSGNTIYF.

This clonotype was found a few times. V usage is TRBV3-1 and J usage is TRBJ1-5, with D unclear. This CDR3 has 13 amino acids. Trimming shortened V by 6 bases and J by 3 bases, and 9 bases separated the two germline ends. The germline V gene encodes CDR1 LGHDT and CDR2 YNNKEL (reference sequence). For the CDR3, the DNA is TGTGCCAGCAGTGCGGGATTCAATCAGCCCCAGCATTTT. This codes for CASSAGFNQPQHF.

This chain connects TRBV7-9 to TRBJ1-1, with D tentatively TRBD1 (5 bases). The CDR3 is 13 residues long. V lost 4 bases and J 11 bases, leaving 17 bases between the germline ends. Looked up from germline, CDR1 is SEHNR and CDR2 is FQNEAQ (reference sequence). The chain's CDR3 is CASSSDSLPGAFF. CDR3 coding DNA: TGTGCCAGCAGCTCCGACAGCCTCCCAGGGGCTTTCTTT.

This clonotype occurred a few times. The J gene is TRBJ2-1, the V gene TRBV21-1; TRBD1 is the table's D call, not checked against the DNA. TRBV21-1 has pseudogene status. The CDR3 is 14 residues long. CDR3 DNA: TGTGCCAGCAGCAAAGTTGGGACAGGTCTTGAGCAGTTCTTC. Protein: CASSKVGTGLEQFF.

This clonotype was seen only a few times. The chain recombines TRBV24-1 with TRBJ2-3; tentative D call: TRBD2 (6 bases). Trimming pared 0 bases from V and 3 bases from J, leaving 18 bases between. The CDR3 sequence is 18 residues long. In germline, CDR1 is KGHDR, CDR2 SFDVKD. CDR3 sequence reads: CATSDLGTLGRGTDTQYF. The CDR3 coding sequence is TGTGCCACCAGTGATTTGGGGACCCTCGGGAGAGGGACAGATACGCAGTATTTT.